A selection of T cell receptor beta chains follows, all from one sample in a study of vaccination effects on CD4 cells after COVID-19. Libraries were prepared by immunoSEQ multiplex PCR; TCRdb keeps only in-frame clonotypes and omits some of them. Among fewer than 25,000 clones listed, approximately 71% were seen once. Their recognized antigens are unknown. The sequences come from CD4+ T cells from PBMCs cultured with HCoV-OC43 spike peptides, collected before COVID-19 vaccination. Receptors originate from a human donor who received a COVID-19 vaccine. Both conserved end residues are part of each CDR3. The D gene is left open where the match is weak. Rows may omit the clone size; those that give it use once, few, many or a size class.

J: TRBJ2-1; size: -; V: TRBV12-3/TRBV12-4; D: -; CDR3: CASSLSRNEQFF; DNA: TGTGCCAGCAGTTTGAGTCGAAATGAGCAGTTCTTC
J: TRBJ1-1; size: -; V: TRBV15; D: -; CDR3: CATSRDPSGEAFF; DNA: TGTGCCACCAGCAGAGATCCATCGGGTGAAGCTTTCTTT
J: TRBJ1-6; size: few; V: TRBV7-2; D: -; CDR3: CASSATVGGQGSPLHF; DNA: TGTGCCAGCAGCGCAACGGTCGGGGGGCAAGGGTCACCCCTCCACTTT
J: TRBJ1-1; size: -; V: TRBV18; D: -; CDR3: CASSPAIGRNTEAFF; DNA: TGTGCCAGCTCACCGGCTATCGGGAGGAACACTGAAGCTTTCTTT
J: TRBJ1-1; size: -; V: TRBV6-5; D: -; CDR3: CASSFGGLTEAFF; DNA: TGTGCCAGCAGTTTCGGGGGGCTCACTGAAGCTTTCTTT
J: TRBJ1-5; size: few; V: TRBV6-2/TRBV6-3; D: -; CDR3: CASSSQGLYSNQPQHF; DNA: TGTGCCAGCAGTTCCCAGGGCCTATATAGCAATCAGCCCCAGCATTTT
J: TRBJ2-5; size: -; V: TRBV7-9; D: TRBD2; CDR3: CASSSGTSTKTQYF; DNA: TGTGCCAGCAGCTCCGGGACTAGTACAAAGACCCAGTACTTC
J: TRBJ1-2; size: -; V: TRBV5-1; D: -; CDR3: CASSFGIQTNYGYTF; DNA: TGCGCCAGCAGCTTTGGGATTCAGACTAACTATGGCTACACCTTC
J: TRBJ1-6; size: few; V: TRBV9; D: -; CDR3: CASSPQQGISPLHF; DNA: TGTGCCAGCAGCCCACAACAGGGAATTTCACCCCTCCACTTT
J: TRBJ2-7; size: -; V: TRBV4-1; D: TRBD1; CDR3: CASSRPTGGRYEQYF; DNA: TGCGCCAGCAGCCGACCGACAGGGGGCAGGTACGAGCAGTACTTC
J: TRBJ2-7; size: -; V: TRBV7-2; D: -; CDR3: CGTSRNTHYEQYF; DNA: TGTGGCACCAGCAGAAACACCCACTACGAGCAGTACTTC
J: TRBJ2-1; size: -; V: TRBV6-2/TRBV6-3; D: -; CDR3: CASSNTPFKSSYNEQFF; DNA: TGTGCCAGCAGCAATACCCCGTTCAAGAGCTCCTACAATGAGCAGTTCTTC
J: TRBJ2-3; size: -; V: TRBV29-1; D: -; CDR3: CSVEISAHSTDTQYF; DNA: TGCAGCGTTGAAATCTCAGCGCATAGCACAGATACGCAGTATTTT
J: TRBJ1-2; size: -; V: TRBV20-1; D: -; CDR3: CQSRSRVGYTF; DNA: TGCCAATCCCGGTCCAGAGTAGGCTACACCTTC
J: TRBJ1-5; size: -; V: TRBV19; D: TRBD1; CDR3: CASSILEGAGQPQHF; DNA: TGTGCCAGTAGTATTTTGGAGGGGGCTGGTCAGCCCCAGCATTTT
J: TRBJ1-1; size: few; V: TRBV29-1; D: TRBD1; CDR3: CSDYRGRNTEAFF; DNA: TGCAGCGACTACAGGGGCCGGAACACTGAAGCTTTCTTT
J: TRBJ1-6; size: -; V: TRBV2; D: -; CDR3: CASSARDPGLNNSPLHF; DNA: TGTGCCAGCAGTGCGCGGGATCCCGGTCTGAATAATTCACCCCTCCACTTT
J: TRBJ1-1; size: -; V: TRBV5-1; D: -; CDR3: CASSLAGNTEAFF; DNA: TGCGCCAGCAGCTTGGCCGGGAACACTGAAGCTTTCTTT
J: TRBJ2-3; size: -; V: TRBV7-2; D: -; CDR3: CASSVSGSSTDTQYF; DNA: TGTGCCAGCAGCGTCTCAGGGAGTAGCACAGATACGCAGTATTTT
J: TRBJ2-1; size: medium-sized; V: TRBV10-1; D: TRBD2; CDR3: CASRDTRTSGNNEQFF; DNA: TGCGCCAGCAGAGACACCCGGACTAGCGGTAACAATGAGCAGTTCTTC
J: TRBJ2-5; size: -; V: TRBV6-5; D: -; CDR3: CATRAPTPETQYF; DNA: TGTGCAACCCGGGCCCCCACTCCGGAGACCCAGTACTTC
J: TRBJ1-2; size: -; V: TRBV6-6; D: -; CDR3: CASSYSELLSGYGYTF; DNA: TGTGCCAGCAGTTACTCGGAGCTTTTATCGGGATATGGCTACACCTTC
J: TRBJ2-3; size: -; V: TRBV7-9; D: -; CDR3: CASTWLLTGGTDTQYF; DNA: TGTGCCAGCACCTGGCTTTTGACTGGGGGCACAGATACGCAGTATTTT
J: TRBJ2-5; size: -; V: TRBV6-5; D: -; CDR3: CALRAMRQETQYF; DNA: TGTGCCCTCAGGGCGATGAGGCAAGAGACCCAGTACTTC
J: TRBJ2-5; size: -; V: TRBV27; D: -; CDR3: CASSLIAGETQYF; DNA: TGTGCCAGCAGTTTAATTGCTGGAGAGACCCAGTACTTC
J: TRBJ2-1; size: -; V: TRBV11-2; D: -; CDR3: CASSLEAAFYNEQFF; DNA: TGTGCCAGCAGCTTAGAAGCGGCCTTCTACAATGAGCAGTTCTTC
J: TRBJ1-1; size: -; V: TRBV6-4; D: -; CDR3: CASSDNPGETEAFF; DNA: TGTGCCAGCAGTGACAATCCGGGGGAAACTGAAGCTTTCTTT
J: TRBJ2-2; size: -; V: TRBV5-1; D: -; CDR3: CASSLVGGQDTGELFF; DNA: TGCGCCAGCAGCTTGGTGGGGGGGCAAGACACCGGGGAGCTGTTTTTT
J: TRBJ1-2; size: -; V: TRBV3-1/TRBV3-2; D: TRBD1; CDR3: CASSAGTDALGYTF; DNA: TGTGCCAGCAGTGCCGGGACAGATGCTTTGGGCTACACCTTC
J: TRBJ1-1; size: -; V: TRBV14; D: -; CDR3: CASSQEIVDWTENTEAFF; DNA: TGTGCCAGCAGCCAAGAAATCGTAGATTGGACAGAGAACACTGAAGCTTTCTTT
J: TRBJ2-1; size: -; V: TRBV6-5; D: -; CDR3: CASSYFPTKQYNEQFF; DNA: TGTGCCAGCAGTTACTTCCCTACCAAACAATACAATGAGCAGTTCTTC
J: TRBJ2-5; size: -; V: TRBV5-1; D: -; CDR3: CASSQNTGTETQYF; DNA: TGCGCCAGCAGCCAGAATACAGGGACGGAGACCCAGTACTTC
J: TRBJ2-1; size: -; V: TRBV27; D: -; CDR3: CASSLIRGFEQFF; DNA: TGTGCCAGCAGTTTAATCCGCGGGTTTGAGCAGTTCTTC
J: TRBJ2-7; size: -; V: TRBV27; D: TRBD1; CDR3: CASSLRQGGYEQYF; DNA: TGTGCCAGCAGTTTAAGACAGGGCGGATACGAGCAGTACTTC
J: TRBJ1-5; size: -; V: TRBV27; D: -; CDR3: CASSFFGGASNQPQHF; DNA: TGTGCCAGCAGTTTTTTTGGGGGGGCATCAAATCAGCCCCAGCATTTT
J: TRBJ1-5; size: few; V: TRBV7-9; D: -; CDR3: CASSLSAGSQPQHF; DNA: TGTGCCAGCAGCTTAAGCGCAGGTAGTCAGCCCCAGCATTTT
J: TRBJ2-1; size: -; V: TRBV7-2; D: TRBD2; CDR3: CASSLTSGQLHEQFF; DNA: TGTGCCAGCAGCTTAACTAGCGGGCAACTTCATGAGCAGTTCTTC
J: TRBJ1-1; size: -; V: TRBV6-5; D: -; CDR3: CASTLDSPLNTEAFF; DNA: TGTGCCAGCACGTTAGACAGTCCCTTGAACACTGAAGCTTTCTTT
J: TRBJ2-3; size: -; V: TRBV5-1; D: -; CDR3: CASSLVGRSTDTQYF; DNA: TGCGCCAGCAGCTTGGTAGGCAGATCCACAGATACGCAGTATTTT
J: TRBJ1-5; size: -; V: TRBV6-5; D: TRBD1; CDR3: CASRGQGSNQPQHF; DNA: TGTGCCAGCAGGGGACAGGGGAGTAATCAGCCCCAGCATTTT
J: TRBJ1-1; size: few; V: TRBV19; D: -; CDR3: CASEGGEGTEAFF; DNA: TGTGCCAGCGAGGGGGGAGAAGGGACTGAAGCTTTCTTT
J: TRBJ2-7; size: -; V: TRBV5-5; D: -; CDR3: CASSSLGYEQYF; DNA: TGTGCCAGCAGCTCCCTGGGCTACGAGCAGTACTTC
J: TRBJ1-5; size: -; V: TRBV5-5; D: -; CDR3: CASSWGEKGPQHF; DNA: TGTGCCAGCAGCTGGGGAGAAAAGGGGCCCCAGCATTTT
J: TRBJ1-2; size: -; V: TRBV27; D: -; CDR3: CASSLSGGVGYGYTF; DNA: TGTGCCAGCAGTTTATCAGGGGGGGTGGGCTATGGCTACACCTTC
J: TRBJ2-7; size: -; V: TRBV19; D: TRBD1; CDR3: CASSADRGSYEQYF; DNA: TGTGCCAGTAGCGCCGACAGGGGCTCCTACGAGCAGTACTTC
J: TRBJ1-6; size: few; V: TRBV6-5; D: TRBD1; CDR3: CASRDPGQASLHF; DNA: TGTGCCAGCAGAGATCCGGGACAGGCTTCCCTCCACTTT
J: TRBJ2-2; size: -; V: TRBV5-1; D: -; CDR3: CASSLTGNTGELFF; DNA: TGCGCCAGCAGCTTGACAGGGAACACCGGGGAGCTGTTTTTT
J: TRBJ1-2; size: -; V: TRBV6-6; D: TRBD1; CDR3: CASTYKTGASAGGYTF; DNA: TGTGCCAGCACCTACAAGACAGGGGCCTCGGCTGGCGGCTACACCTTC
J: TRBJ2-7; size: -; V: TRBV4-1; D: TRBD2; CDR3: CASSQRSGTSGRGPSEQYF; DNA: TGCGCCAGCAGCCAACGTTCCGGGACTAGCGGGAGAGGGCCCAGCGAGCAGTACTTC
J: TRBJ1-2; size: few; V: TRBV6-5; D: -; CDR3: CASTGSSNYGYTF; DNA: TGTGCCAGCACCGGCAGCTCTAACTATGGCTACACCTTC
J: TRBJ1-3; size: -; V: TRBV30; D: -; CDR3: CAWSVGDLGANTIYF; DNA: TGTGCCTGGAGTGTGGGGGACTTAGGGGCCAACACCATATATTTT
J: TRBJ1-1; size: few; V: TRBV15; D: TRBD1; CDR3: CATSRVGQGSTEAFF; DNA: TGTGCCACCAGCAGAGTGGGACAGGGTAGCACTGAAGCTTTCTTT
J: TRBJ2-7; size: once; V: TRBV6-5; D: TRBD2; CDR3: CASTRELTYEQYF; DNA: TGTGCCAGCACGCGGGAGTTGACCTACGAGCAGTACTTC
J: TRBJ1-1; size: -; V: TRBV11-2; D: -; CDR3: CASNLMGISEAFF; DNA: TGTGCCAGCAACCTGATGGGGATTTCTGAAGCTTTCTTT
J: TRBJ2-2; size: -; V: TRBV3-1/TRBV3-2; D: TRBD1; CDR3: CASSSLGQGAVTGELFF; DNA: TGTGCCAGCAGCTCACTAGGGCAGGGGGCGGTCACCGGGGAGCTGTTTTTT
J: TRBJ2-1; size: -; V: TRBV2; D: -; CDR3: CASSEAWGNEQFF; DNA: TGTGCCAGCAGTGAAGCCTGGGGCAATGAGCAGTTCTTC
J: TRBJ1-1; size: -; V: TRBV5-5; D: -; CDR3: CASSLRGGTEAFF; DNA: TGTGCCAGCAGCTTGAGGGGAGGCACTGAAGCTTTCTTT